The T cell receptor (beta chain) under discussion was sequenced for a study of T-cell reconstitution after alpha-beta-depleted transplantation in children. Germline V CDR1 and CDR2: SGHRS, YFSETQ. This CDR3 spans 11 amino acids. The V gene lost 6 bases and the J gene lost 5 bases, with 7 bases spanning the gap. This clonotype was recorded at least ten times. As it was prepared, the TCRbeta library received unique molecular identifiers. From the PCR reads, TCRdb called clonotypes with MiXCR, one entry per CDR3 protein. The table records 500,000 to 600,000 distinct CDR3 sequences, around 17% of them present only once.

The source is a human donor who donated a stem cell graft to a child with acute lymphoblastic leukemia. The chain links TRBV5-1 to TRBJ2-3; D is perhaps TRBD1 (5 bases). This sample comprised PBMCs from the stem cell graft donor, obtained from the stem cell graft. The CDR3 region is CASKQEDTQYF. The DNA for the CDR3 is TGCGCCAGCAAACAGGAAGATACGCAGTATTTT.